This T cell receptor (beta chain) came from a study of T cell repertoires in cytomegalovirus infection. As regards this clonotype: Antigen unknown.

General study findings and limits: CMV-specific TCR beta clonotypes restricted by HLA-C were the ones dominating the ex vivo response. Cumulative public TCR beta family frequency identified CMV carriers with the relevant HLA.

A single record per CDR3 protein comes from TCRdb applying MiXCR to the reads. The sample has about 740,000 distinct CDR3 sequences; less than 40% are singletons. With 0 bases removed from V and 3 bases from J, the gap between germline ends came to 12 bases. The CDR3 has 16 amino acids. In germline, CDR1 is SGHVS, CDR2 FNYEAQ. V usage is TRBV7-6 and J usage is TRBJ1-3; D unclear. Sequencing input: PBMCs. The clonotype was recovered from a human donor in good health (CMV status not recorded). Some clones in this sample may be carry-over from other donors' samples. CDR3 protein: CASSLAGPRIGNTIYF. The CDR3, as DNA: TGTGCCAGCAGCTTAGCAGGTCCAAGGATTGGAAACACCATATATTTT.